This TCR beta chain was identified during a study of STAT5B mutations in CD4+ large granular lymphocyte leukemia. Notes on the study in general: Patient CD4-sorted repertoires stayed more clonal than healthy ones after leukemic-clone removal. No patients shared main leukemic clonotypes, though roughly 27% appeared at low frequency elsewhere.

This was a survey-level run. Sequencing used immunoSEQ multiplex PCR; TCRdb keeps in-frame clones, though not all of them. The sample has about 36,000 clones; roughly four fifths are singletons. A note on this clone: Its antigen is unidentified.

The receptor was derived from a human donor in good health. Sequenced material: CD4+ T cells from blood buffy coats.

As DNA, the CDR3 is TGTGCCAGCCGCCGGGATGGGGGAGCTTTCTTT. Amino acids: CASRRDGGAFF. The V and J genes are TRBV6-1 and TRBJ1-1; perhaps TRBD1 as D (5 bases). Deletions cut 8 bases from V and 10 bases from J, with 14 bases between. The germline CDR1 and CDR2 sequences are MNHNS and SASEGT. The CDR3 is 11 residues long.